The 32 T cell receptor beta chains in this list originate from one sample, sequenced in a study of blood T cell repertoires in COVID-19. The assay was immunoSEQ multiplex PCR, and TCRdb's table has in-frame clones only and misses some. This table has under 150,000 clones, around 79% appearing once. Sequencing used peripheral blood. These receptors all stem from a man aged 50 to 60 with active or convalescent COVID-19.

This clone was found once. The chain links TRBV18 to TRBJ2-3, with 9 nucleotides matching TRBD2. Germline V CDR1 and CDR2: KGHSH, LQKENI. J gave up 0 bases and V 1 base, and 2 bases lay outside the gene matches. This CDR3 is 16 amino acids long. CDR3 nucleotides: TGTGCCAGCTCACCACAAAGCGGGAGGAGCACAGATACGCAGTATTTT. It codes for CASSPQSGRSTDTQYF. The complete variable domain, with remaining parts taken from reference TRBV18 and TRBJ2-3, reads NAGVMQNPRHLVRRRGQEARLRCSPMKGHSHVYWYRQLPEEGLKFMVYLQKENIIDESGMPKERFSAEFPKEGPSILRIQQVVRGDSAAYFCASSPQSGRSTDTQYFGPGTRLTVL.

V gene TRBV6-5 combines with J gene TRBJ2-1, with TRBD1 matching over 9 bases. Trimming took 7 bases from V and 7 from J; bases not matched to a gene: 8. CDR1 is MNHEY, CDR2 SVGAGI, per germline. The CDR3 consists of 14 residues. CDR3 nucleotides: TGTGCCAGCACTTGGACAGGGGCCGAGAATGAGCAGTTCTTC. It translates to CASTWTGAENEQFF.

The chain has TRBV24-1 and TRBJ2-7; D remains unclear. This CDR3 region has 12 residues. Trimming cost V 6 bases and J 7 bases, with 12 bases left between them. Germline CDR1 and CDR2: KGHDR and SFDVKD. The CDR3 here is CATSSAEREQYF. CDR3 sequence (DNA): TGTGCCACCAGTTCGGCGGAAAGGGAGCAGTACTTC.

The rearrangement links TRBV27 to TRBJ1-6; 7 nucleotides line up with TRBD1. This CDR3 is 16 amino acids long. V was pared by 6 bases and J by 1 base, with 6 bases of the junction left unmatched. Looked up from germline, CDR1 is MNHEY and CDR2 is SMNVEV (reference sequence). As DNA, the CDR3 is TGTGCCAGCAGATGGGACAGCAAGTCCTATAATTCACCCCTCCACTTT. It yields the protein CASRWDSKSYNSPLHF.

This chain joins TRBV3-1 (or the pseudogene TRBV3-2) and TRBJ2-1; 10 positions match TRBD1. The CDR3 extends over 14 amino acids. Germline-derived CDR1 and CDR2 are LGHDT and YNNKEL (reference sequence). With 3 bases clipped from V and 8 bases from J, the junction kept 4 bases outside the gene matches. This chain's CDR3 is CASSHTGTGDEQFF. The CDR3, as DNA: TGTGCCAGCAGCCATACCGGGACAGGGGATGAGCAGTTCTTC.

V is TRBV7-9 and J is TRBJ2-1; 11 nucleotides match TRBD2. The CDR3 is made up of 14 amino acids. Germline assignment: CDR1 SEHNR and CDR2 FQNEAQ (reference sequence). Germline trimming cut 4 bases from V and 5 bases from J; bases unmatched to any gene: 1. The CDR3 sequence is CASSWGLADNEQFF. CDR3 bases: TGTGCCAGCAGCTGGGGACTAGCGGACAATGAGCAGTTCTTC.

V gene TRBV28 combines with J gene TRBJ2-3, with 7 bases aligning to TRBD1. CDR1 MDHEN and CDR2 SYDVKM come from the germline V gene. V dropped 5 bases and J dropped 1; count of bases not matched to a gene: 9. The length of the CDR3 is 16 residues. The CDR3 DNA reads as TGTGCCAGCAGTCCAACATTAACAGGGGGCACAGATACGCAGTATTTT. It encodes CASSPTLTGGTDTQYF.

The chain couples TRBV28 to TRBJ1-2; D call uncertain. V was cut by 9 bases and J by 0 bases, with 11 bases left in between. Germline V gene data show CDR1 as MDHEN and CDR2 as SYDVKM. There are 13 residues in the CDR3. CDR3 coding DNA: TGTGCCAGTACCCCGGTAGCTAACTATGGCTACACCTTC. Amino acids: CASTPVANYGYTF.

The chain uses TRBV10-3 and TRBJ2-2; 8 nucleotides agree with TRBD1. Germline CDR1 ENHRY, CDR2 SYGVKD. V dropped 6 bases and J dropped 1; count of bases not matched to a gene: 4. The CDR3 is 15 amino acids. The CDR3 coding sequence is TGTGCCATCAGATCCGGGACAGGGAACACCGGGGAGCTGTTTTTT. This gives the protein CAIRSGTGNTGELFF.

This chain connects TRBV10-1 to TRBJ2-1; 9 bases line up with TRBD1. The CDR3 contains 13 residues. After removal of 8 bases from V and 5 bases from J, the junction contained 4 bases not matched to a gene. Germline CDR1 is WNHNN and CDR2 is SYGVQD (reference sequence). CDR3 DNA: TGCGCCAGCTACAGGGGGCTGAACAATGAGCAGTTCTTC. Translated, it gives CASYRGLNNEQFF.

V gene TRBV29-1 combines with J gene TRBJ1-1, with D possibly being TRBD1 (5 bases). The CDR3 totals 13 residues. Germline V gene lookup returns CDR1 SQVTM and CDR2 ANQGSEA. V was shortened by 3 bases and J by 10 bases, with 18 bases between the two germline ends. The CDR3 DNA reads as TGCAGCGTTGACCGGACCTACCGGGGGGTAGCTTTCTTT. Protein product: CSVDRTYRGVAFF.

J is TRBJ2-7 and V is TRBV2; maybe TRBD1 (6 bases). The CDR3 runs 13 residues. The V gene lost 5 bases and the J gene lost 4 bases, with 12 bases spanning the gap. Germline CDR1 is SNHLY and CDR2 is FYNNEI. The chain's CDR3 is CASSQRQVYEQYF. The CDR3, as DNA: TGTGCCAGCAGTCAGCGACAGGTTTACGAGCAGTACTTC.

The CDR3 loop reads CASSQDRLSYEQYF. In nucleotides, the CDR3 is TGTGCCAGCAGCCAGGACAGGCTATCCTACGAGCAGTACTTC. V and J are TRBV14 and TRBJ2-7; 7 bases are a match to TRBD1. This CDR3 is 14 amino acids long. Germline CDR1 and CDR2: SGHDN and FVKESK. J was trimmed by 1 base and V by 3 bases; bases with no gene match: 3.

V gene TRBV28 combines with J gene TRBJ1-1; D may be TRBD1 (5 bases). The V and J ends lost 2 bases and 1 base respectively, with 8 bases between them. CDR1 is MDHEN, CDR2 SYDVKM, per germline. The CDR3 is made up of 14 amino acids. The CDR3: CASSLVGGNTEAFF. The CDR3 coding sequence is TGTGCCAGCAGTTTAGTGGGGGGGAACACTGAAGCTTTCTTT.

The sample holds one count of this clone. The sample has other DNA sequences that encode this CDR3 too. The chain couples TRBV5-1 to TRBJ2-7; 7 positions match TRBD2. The CDR3 length is 16 residues. V lost 4 bases and J lost 0; bases outside the gene matches: 10. Germline V gene lookup returns CDR1 SGHRS and CDR2 YFSETQ. In nucleotides, the CDR3 is TGCGCCAGCAGCGGGGCTGGGGGGGTTGGCTCCTACGAGCAGTACTTC. It translates to CASSGAGGVGSYEQYF.

Note on this clone: At one boundary the junction diverges from the germline segment, which might be a read error. The J gene is TRBJ2-3, the V gene TRBV7-7; D might be TRBD1 (6 bases). In germline, CDR1 is SSHAT, CDR2 FNYEAQ (reference sequence). The CDR3 spans 13 residues. As DNA, the CDR3 is TGTGCTAGCAGCTTAACAGGGACAGATACGCAGTATTTT. The encoded protein is CASSLTGTDTQYF.

V gene TRBV6-5 combines with J gene TRBJ1-1; 8 bases match TRBD1. The CDR3 spans 14 residues. The V and J ends lost 2 bases and 4 bases, in that order; junction bases with no gene match: 3. From germline, CDR1 is MNHEY and CDR2 SVGAGI. The CDR3 protein is CASSYLDRGTEAFF. The CDR3 DNA sequence: TGTGCCAGCAGTTACCTCGACAGGGGCACTGAAGCTTTCTTT.

The chain combines TRBV19 with TRBJ2-1, with D possibly being TRBD2 (6 bases). Germline-derived CDR1 and CDR2 are LNHDA and SQIVND (reference sequence). Between the trimmed V and J ends, which lost 8 bases and 5 bases, there was a span of 13 bases. CDR3 length: 13 residues. The CDR3 sequence is CASGASAHNEQFF. The CDR3 bases are TGTGCCAGTGGTGCTAGCGCCCACAATGAGCAGTTCTTC.

CDR3 in amino acids: CASSSGYGNTIYF. CDR3 coding DNA: TGTGCCAGCAGCTCGGGGTACGGAAACACCATATATTTT. The chain recombines TRBV11-1 with TRBJ1-3; D is unresolved. Per germline, CDR1 SGHAT and CDR2 FQDESV (reference sequence). V lost 4 bases and J lost 4, with 8 bases in between. CDR3 length equals 13 residues.

The V gene is TRBV5-1, the J gene TRBJ2-2; maybe TRBD1 (6 bases). V lost 3 bases and J 3 bases, leaving 9 bases between the germline ends. CDR1 SGHRS and CDR2 YFSETQ come from the germline V gene. This CDR3 comprises 14 residues. CDR3 sequence reads: CASSWGLDTGELFF. The CDR3 DNA reads as TGCGCCAGCAGCTGGGGGCTAGACACCGGGGAGCTGTTTTTT.

The chain couples TRBV19 to TRBJ1-5; D gene uncertain. This CDR3 contains 14 residues. Trimming removed 4 bases from V and 11 bases from J, with 18 bases in between. CDR1 is LNHDA, CDR2 SQIVND, per germline (reference sequence). CDR3 sequence (DNA): TGTGCCAGTAGTACCACGACGGAGCCGAGGACCCAGCATTTT. Residues: CASSTTTEPRTQHF.

CDR3 in DNA: TGCGCCAGCAGCCTCGGACTAGCGGGGGCCTACGAGCAGTACTTC. Its translation: CASSLGLAGAYEQYF. The rearrangement links TRBV4-1 to TRBJ2-7; the match to TRBD2 covers 13 bases. Unmatched junction bases numbered 2, after V lost 4 bases and J lost 2 bases. Germline loops: CDR1 MGHRA, CDR2 YSYEKL. This CDR3 spans 15 amino acids.

The rearrangement uses TRBV29-1 and TRBJ1-6, with D possibly TRBD1 on 6 matching bases. The CDR3 is made up of 15 amino acids. Germline V gives CDR1 SQVTM, CDR2 ANQGSEA. The V gene lost 1 base and the J gene lost 9 bases, with 16 bases spanning the gap. In DNA form, the CDR3 reads TGCAGCGTTGAAGGGGAAACAGGGCCGGGTTCACCCCTCCACTTT. It is translated as CSVEGETGPGSPLHF.

The chain joins TRBV2 to TRBJ2-7; 9 positions match TRBD1. V dropped 10 bases and J dropped 2; count of bases not matched to a gene: 6. The CDR3 loop spans 13 amino acids. Germline values: CDR1 SNHLY, CDR2 FYNNEI. CDR3 amino acids: CANRWTGAYEQYF. Here the CDR3 DNA reads TGTGCCAACAGATGGACAGGGGCCTACGAGCAGTACTTC. The full variable domain, rest sourced from reference TRBV2 and TRBJ2-7, is EPEVTQTPSHQVTQMGQEVILRCVPISNHLYFYWYRQILGQKVEFLVSFYNNEISEKSEIFDDQFSVERPDGSNFTLKIRSTKLEDSAMYFCANRWTGAYEQYFGPGTRLTVT.

The chain employs TRBV28 and TRBJ2-1, with 12 bases fitting TRBD2. In germline, CDR1 is MDHEN, CDR2 SYDVKM. V dropped 2 bases and J dropped 8; count of bases not matched to a gene: 10. This CDR3 region has 17 residues. The CDR3 here is CASSLVRGLAGIDEQFF. CDR3 coding DNA: TGTGCCAGCAGTTTAGTTAGAGGACTAGCGGGAATCGATGAGCAGTTCTTC.

The genes are TRBV2 and TRBJ2-3, with a weak D call TRBD2 (5 bases). This CDR3 contains 14 residues. In germline, CDR1 is SNHLY, CDR2 FYNNEI. V lost 6 bases and J lost 3, with 13 bases in between. In DNA form, the CDR3 reads TGTGCCAGCAGCTTCGGACTGGCTACAGATACGCAGTATTTT. It specifies CASSFGLATDTQYF.

The J gene is TRBJ1-1, the V gene TRBV10-1; 7 nucleotides match TRBD1. The J segment lost 8 bases and the V segment lost 3 bases, leaving 3 bases of the junction unmatched. The CDR3 has 12 amino acids. Germline V gene lookup returns CDR1 WNHNN and CDR2 SYGVQD (reference sequence). As DNA, the CDR3 is TGCGCCAGCAGTGAACAGGGGAACGAAGCTTTCTTT. Encoded protein: CASSEQGNEAFF.

The chain links TRBV6-5 to TRBJ1-3, with D unclear. Germline CDR1 MNHEY, CDR2 SVGAGI. The CDR3 has 15 residues. The V end lost 6 bases, the J end lost 0 bases, and 12 bases lay between the germline ends. The CDR3 DNA sequence: TGTGCCAGCAGGCGCGAGACAATCTCTGGAAACACCATATATTTT. Translated: CASRRETISGNTIYF.

The chain joins TRBV6-6 to TRBJ2-5; 8 bases are a match to TRBD1. The trim removed 7 bases at V and 2 bases at J, leaving 12 bases unmatched. This CDR3 has 16 amino acids. Per germline, CDR1 MNHNY and CDR2 SVGAGI (reference sequence). The CDR3 nucleotides are TGTGCCAGCACCCCTAGATCTCAGGGGGCACAAGAGACCCAGTACTTC. This translates into CASTPRSQGAQETQYF.

The chain couples TRBV10-3 to TRBJ2-1; 8 bases line up with TRBD1. V was pared by 4 bases and J by 3 bases, with 8 bases of the junction left unmatched. This CDR3 has 16 residues. Germline loops: CDR1 ENHRY, CDR2 SYGVKD. The CDR3 region has the DNA TGTGCCATCAGTGCGGACAGGGAATCGTACTACAATGAGCAGTTCTTC. Translating it yields CAISADRESYYNEQFF.

The rearrangement uses TRBV7-2 and TRBJ2-3; D is unresolved. V was pared by 5 bases and J by 0 bases, with 12 bases between. Looked up from germline, CDR1 is SGHTA and CDR2 is FQGNSA. The CDR3 is 15 amino acids. CDR3 nucleotide sequence: TGTGCCAGCAGCCCCCGATCCACTAGCACAGATACGCAGTATTTT. Protein sequence: CASSPRSTSTDTQYF.

This clone showed up just a few times. CDR3 sequence: CATSTPGYQETQYF. The CDR3 bases are TGTGCCACCAGTACCCCGGGGTACCAAGAGACCCAGTACTTC. The V gene is TRBV24-1, the J gene TRBJ2-5; D perhaps matches TRBD2 (5 bases). The germline V gene encodes CDR1 KGHDR and CDR2 SFDVKD. The CDR3 length is 14 residues. V shed 6 bases and J shed 0 bases, with 10 bases lying between them.